These 26 T cell receptor beta chains were all obtained from the same sample, sequenced in a study of cytomegalovirus exposure and HLA in healthy donors (dated by TCRdb to 2016 to 2017). Library creation used the immunoSEQ multiplex PCR assay. For the multiplex PCR, a mixture combining 60 forward primers for TCR Vbeta segments and 13 reverse primers for TCR Jbeta segments was used. TCRdb stores this immuneACCESS table with in-frame sequences only. Part of the clones is absent; in the studies checked, under half of the shortfall reflects unresolved V genes, and no reason is known for the rest. The table for this sample lists 100,000 to 150,000 clones; approximately 80% of them were counted only once. Of the sample, less than 3.5% is held by the ten largest clones. What was sequenced was PBMCs. Receptor source: a woman in her 40s in good health and CMV-seropositive.

J is TRBJ2-1 and V is TRBV5-6, with 7 positions matching TRBD1. After removal of 4 bases from V and 1 base from J, the junction contained 11 bases not matched to a gene. Germline lookup yields CDR1 SGHDT and CDR2 YYEEEE. The CDR3 loop spans 17 amino acids. The CDR3 reads CASSIRRQGGSYNEQFF. The CDR3 DNA reads TGTGCCAGCAGCATCCGGCGACAGGGTGGGTCCTACAATGAGCAGTTCTTC. The whole variable domain, filled in from reference TRBV5-6 and TRBJ2-1, reads DAGVTQSPTHLIKTRGQQVTLRCSPKSGHDTVSWYQQALGQGPQFIFQYYEEEERQRGNFPDRFSGHQFPNYSSELNVNALLLGDSALYLCASSIRRQGGSYNEQFFGPGTRLTVL.

The chain combines TRBV10-3 with TRBJ1-6, with TRBD1 identical over 8 bases. The CDR3 consists of 15 residues. Trimming removed 0 bases from V and 8 bases from J; junction bases left unmatched: 3. CDR1 and CDR2 from the germline V gene are ENHRY and SYGVKD. The CDR3 sequence is CAISESRDRYSPLHF. Written as DNA, the CDR3 is TGTGCCATCAGTGAGTCTAGGGACAGGTATTCACCCCTCCACTTT.

The chain couples TRBV18 to TRBJ2-1, with D tentatively TRBD1 (6 bases). This CDR3 is built from 16 residues. Germline loops: CDR1 KGHSH, CDR2 LQKENI. With 2 bases removed from V and 3 bases from J, the gap between germline ends came to 14 bases. The CDR3 DNA reads as TGTGCCAGCTCACCATTCTCGGGACAAAACTACAATGAGCAGTTCTTC. Protein: CASSPFSGQNYNEQFF.

The rearrangement uses TRBV7-3 and TRBJ2-1; the match to TRBD2 covers 7 bases. CDR3 length equals 16 residues. Trimming cost V 0 bases and J 2 bases; bases outside gene matches: 4. The germline V gene has CDR1 SGHTA and CDR2 FQGTGA. Here the CDR3 reads CASSLTGGRTYNEQFF. The CDR3 DNA reads as TGTGCCAGCAGCTTAACGGGCGGGAGAACCTACAATGAGCAGTTCTTC. The complete variable domain, with remaining parts taken from reference TRBV7-3 and TRBJ2-1, reads GAGVSQTPSNKVTEKGKYVELRCDPISGHTALYWYRQSLGQGPEFLIYFQGTGAADDSGLPNDRFFAVRPEGSVSTLKIQRTERGDSAVYLCASSLTGGRTYNEQFFGPGTRLTVL.

The V and J genes are TRBV6-5 and TRBJ1-5; weak D call: TRBD1 (5 bases). Germline-derived CDR1 and CDR2 are MNHEY and SVGAGI. The V gene lost 4 bases and the J gene lost 2 bases, with 9 bases spanning the gap. The CDR3 has 14 amino acids. The CDR3 DNA follows: TGTGCCAGCAGTTCTAGGGGCGGCAATCAGCCCCAGCATTTT. Its translation: CASSSRGGNQPQHF.

The chain recombines TRBV30 with TRBJ1-5, with TRBD1 as a possible D gene (6 bases). The CDR3 spans 15 residues. In germline, CDR1 is GTSNPN, CDR2 SVGIG (reference sequence). Between the trimmed V and J ends, which lost 4 bases and 6 bases, there was a span of 19 bases. The CDR3 spells CAWTTQGRVSQPQHF. DNA of the CDR3: TGTGCCTGGACTACCCAGGGGAGGGTGAGTCAGCCCCAGCATTTT.

The genes are TRBV7-2 and TRBJ1-5; D is perhaps TRBD1 (5 bases). The V gene lost 1 base and the J gene lost 2 bases, with 15 bases spanning the gap. Germline values: CDR1 SGHTA, CDR2 FQGNSA. The length of the CDR3 is 17 residues. The CDR3 region is CASSLVLGPGGNQPQHF. In DNA form, the CDR3 reads TGTGCCAGCAGCTTAGTCCTGGGACCGGGAGGCAATCAGCCCCAGCATTTT. Drawing the rest from reference TRBV7-2 and TRBJ1-5, the complete variable domain is GAGVSQSPSNKVTEKGKDVELRCDPISGHTALYWYRQSLGQGLEFLIYFQGNSAPDKSGLPSDRFSAERTGGSVSTLTIQRTQQEDSAVYLCASSLVLGPGGNQPQHFGDGTRLSIL.

This clone was recorded only once. This chain connects TRBV7-2 to TRBJ2-7, with a possible D match to TRBD2 (5 bases). The V end lost 4 bases, the J end lost 2 bases, and 18 bases lay between the germline ends. Germline loops: CDR1 SGHTA, CDR2 FQGNSA. The CDR3 is 16 residues long. The CDR3 here is CASSSGPTGRAYEQYF. The CDR3 bases are TGTGCCAGCAGCTCTGGACCCACGGGAAGGGCCTACGAGCAGTACTTC.

This chain links TRBV19 with TRBJ1-2; 7 bases align to TRBD1. The CDR3 totals 13 residues. V shed 6 bases, J shed 4 bases, and the junction held 5 bases outside the gene matches. CDR1 and CDR2 (germline): LNHDA, SQIVND (reference sequence). The CDR3 nucleotides read TGTGCCAGTAGGACGACAGGGTTCTATGGCTACACCTTC. The encoded protein is CASRTTGFYGYTF. Full variable domain (remainder filled in from reference TRBV19 and TRBJ1-2): DGGITQSPKYLFRKEGQNVTLSCEQNLNHDAMYWYRQDPGQGLRLIYYSQIVNDFQKGDIAEGYSVSREKKESFPLTVTSAQKNPTAFYLCASRTTGFYGYTFGSGTRLTVV.

The chain joins TRBV11-2 to TRBJ2-1, with D tentatively TRBD1 (5 bases). The CDR3 has 15 amino acids. V lost 6 bases, J lost 3 bases, and 15 bases lay in between. CDR1 SGHAT and CDR2 FQNNGV come from the germline V gene. The CDR3 DNA sequence: TGTGCCAGCAGGTTTGACAGATTAGTCTACAATGAGCAGTTCTTC. Its protein is CASRFDRLVYNEQFF.

This sequence joins TRBV2 and TRBJ2-3; possible D gene TRBD2, 5 bases. This CDR3 has 14 amino acids. V was trimmed by 6 bases and J by 8 bases, leaving 18 bases between them. CDR1 SNHLY and CDR2 FYNNEI come from the germline V gene. The CDR3 protein is CASSPLVTVGTQYF. CDR3 sequence (DNA): TGTGCCAGCAGCCCACTAGTTACCGTCGGTACGCAGTATTTT.

This sequence joins TRBV7-3 and TRBJ2-1, with 10 bases fitting TRBD2. This CDR3 is 14 amino acids long. V shed 5 bases, J shed 7 bases, and the junction held 5 bases outside the gene matches. Per germline, CDR1 SGHTA and CDR2 FQGTGA. CDR3 loop: CASSTLAGVNEQFF. In DNA form, the CDR3 reads TGTGCCAGCAGCACCCTAGCGGGGGTTAATGAGCAGTTCTTC.

The CDR3 sequence is CASSPLNNEQFF. The CDR3 DNA is TGTGCCAGCAGTCCCCTTAACAATGAGCAGTTCTTC. The rearrangement links TRBV27 to TRBJ2-1; D is unclear. This CDR3 region has 12 residues. Germline V gene sequence: CDR1 MNHEY, CDR2 SMNVEV (reference sequence). Trimming stripped 5 bases from V and 5 bases from J, with 7 bases between.

The chain combines TRBV5-1 with TRBJ1-1; TRBD1 matches 7 bases. The CDR3 has 15 residues. Germline CDR1 is SGHRS and CDR2 is YFSETQ. J lost 2 bases, V lost 4 bases, and 8 bases had no gene match. CDR3 residues: CASSRNPGGNTEAFF. CDR3 nucleotides: TGCGCCAGCAGCCGGAACCCAGGGGGAAACACTGAAGCTTTCTTT.

The chain links TRBV4-1 to TRBJ2-3, with D maybe TRBD2 (6 bases). The CDR3 runs to 16 residues. Germline assignment: CDR1 MGHRA and CDR2 YSYEKL. Trimming cost V 4 bases and J 4 bases, with 18 bases left between them. CDR3 coding DNA: TGCGCCAGCAGCCGCGGACTACCGATAAGTGCAGATACGCAGTATTTT. Translated, it gives CASSRGLPISADTQYF.

J is TRBJ2-1 and V is TRBV5-4; D ambiguous. The CDR3 totals 15 residues. The germline gives CDR1 SGHNT, CDR2 YYREEE (reference sequence). Between the trimmed V and J ends, which lost 4 bases and 1 base, there was a span of 12 bases. The CDR3 region is CASSPPGTSYNEQFF. The CDR3 bases are TGTGCCAGCAGCCCCCCGGGTACTTCCTACAATGAGCAGTTCTTC.

The V gene is TRBV6-1, the J gene TRBJ1-1; a possible D gene is TRBD1 (5 bases). The CDR3 loop spans 16 amino acids. CDR1 and CDR2 (germline): MNHNS, SASEGT. V gave up 3 bases and J gave up 1 base, with 15 bases separating them. The CDR3 sequence is CASSEVAGKGNTEAFF. CDR3 coding DNA: TGTGCCAGCAGTGAGGTGGCAGGGAAGGGGAACACTGAAGCTTTCTTT.

CDR3 in amino acids: CASSRGTGHQPQHF. CDR3 nucleotide sequence: TGTGCCAGCAGTCGGGGGACAGGGCATCAGCCCCAGCATTTT. J is TRBJ1-5 and V is TRBV2; TRBD1 matches 9 bases. The CDR3 has 14 residues. V gave up 5 bases and J gave up 5 bases; unmatched junction bases: 4. Germline V gene data show CDR1 as SNHLY and CDR2 as FYNNEI.

The chain has TRBV6-5 and TRBJ1-1; the match to TRBD1 covers 9 bases. CDR1 and CDR2 (germline): MNHEY, SVGAGI. CDR3 length: 15 residues. V shed 6 bases, J shed 4 bases, and the junction held 9 bases outside the gene matches. CDR3 bases: TGTGCCAGCAGCCAGAGAACGGGACAGGGCACTGAAGCTTTCTTT. Translated: CASSQRTGQGTEAFF.

V is TRBV11-2 and J is TRBJ1-6; 7 bases are shared with TRBD1. The trim removed 4 bases at V and 8 bases at J, leaving 8 bases unmatched. The CDR3 sequence is 15 residues long. The V gene's germline CDR1 is SGHAT and CDR2 FQNNGV. The CDR3 bases are TGTGCCAGCAGCTCGGAGGGGGCTCGGCATTCACCCCTCCACTTT. This gives the protein CASSSEGARHSPLHF.

J is TRBJ2-7 and V is TRBV19, with D maybe TRBD2 (5 bases). Deletions cut 2 bases from V and 1 base from J, with 24 bases between. Germline CDR1 reads LNHDA; CDR2 reads SQIVND (reference sequence). The CDR3 sequence is 19 residues long. The CDR3, as DNA: TGTGCCAGTAGTATATATGTTGGATGGGCGGGCACTAAGTCCTACGAGCAGTACTTC. This encodes CASSIYVGWAGTKSYEQYF.

V gene TRBV7-9 combines with J gene TRBJ2-7; TRBD1 might be the D (5 bases). The CDR3 is 16 amino acids. The germline V gene has CDR1 SEHNR and CDR2 FQNEAQ (reference sequence). V lost 0 bases and J 5 bases, leaving 17 bases between the germline ends. The CDR3 nucleotides read TGTGCCAGCAGCTTAGCGGGTAGGGGCAGCGAAGACGAGCAGTACTTC. Translation gives CASSLAGRGSEDEQYF.

The chain couples TRBV7-2 to TRBJ1-1, with a tentative D call TRBD1 (5 bases). This CDR3 contains 12 residues. The germline V gene has CDR1 SGHTA and CDR2 FQGNSA. The V and J ends lost 4 bases and 8 bases respectively, with 11 bases between them. This CDR3 reads CASSSGTPEAFF. In DNA form, the CDR3 reads TGTGCCAGCAGCTCGGGGACTCCCGAAGCTTTCTTT.

This chain uses TRBV30 with TRBJ2-1; 7 nucleotides match TRBD1. The CDR3 is made up of 14 amino acids. The V gene end was trimmed by 0 bases and the J gene end by 5 bases; junction bases not matched to a gene: 4. Germline V CDR1 and CDR2: GTSNPN, SVGIG (reference sequence). In DNA form, the CDR3 reads TGTGCCTGGAGTGTAGGGGGCAGGCACAATGAGCAGTTCTTC. Translating it yields CAWSVGGRHNEQFF.

This rearrangement joins TRBV16 to TRBJ1-6, with TRBD1 as a possible D gene (5 bases). V was trimmed by 8 bases and J by 9 bases, leaving 14 bases between them. The CDR3 contains 13 residues. Germline loops: CDR1 KGHSY, CDR2 FQNENV. This CDR3 is CASLPMGGSPLHF. CDR3 in DNA: TGTGCCAGCCTACCCATGGGGGGTTCACCCCTCCACTTT.

The chain employs TRBV7-2 and TRBJ2-7; D possibly corresponds to TRBD1 (6 bases). V shed 3 bases and J shed 5 bases, with 11 bases lying between them. CDR3 length: 13 residues. Germline loops: CDR1 SGHTA, CDR2 FQGNSA. In nucleotides, the CDR3 is TGTGCCAGCAGCTTCTGGCAGGGGAACGAGCAGTACTTC. Translating it yields CASSFWQGNEQYF. Complete variable domain (other parts from reference TRBV7-2 and TRBJ2-7): GAGVSQSPSNKVTEKGKDVELRCDPISGHTALYWYRQSLGQGLEFLIYFQGNSAPDKSGLPSDRFSAERTGGSVSTLTIQRTQQEDSAVYLCASSFWQGNEQYFGPGTRLTVT.